Listed below are T cell receptor beta chains from one sample, sequenced in a study of cytomegalovirus exposure and HLA in healthy donors. The table came from immunoSEQ multiplex PCR; TCRdb's copy has only in-frame clones and leaves some out. The top ten hold around 1.5% of the sample, which has under 150,000 clones, 78% seen once. The sample comprised PBMCs. The origin of the receptors is a woman under 30 in good health and CMV-seronegative. Each CDR3 is given with its conserved first and last residue. Each record gives: V gene, J gene, D gene, clone size, CDR3 DNA, CDR3 protein. D genes are given only for firm matches. Where a row states a size, it is once, few, many or the class of an expanded clone; other rows omit it.

>TRBV27|TRBJ1-2|NA|NA
TGTGCCAGCAGTTTTATAGTAGGCAGGGGCATGGCCGGCTACACCTTC
CASSFIVGRGMAGYTF
>TRBV28|TRBJ1-2|NA|once
TGTGCCAGCAGGACGGGACAAAGGCAGGGTGGCTACACCTTC
CASRTGQRQGGYTF
>TRBV6-1|TRBJ1-3|TRBD1|NA
TGTGCCAGCAGTGAATTATGGGACAGGGGAAACACCATATATTTT
CASSELWDRGNTIYF
>TRBV10-3|TRBJ1-1|TRBD1|NA
TGTGCCATCATGGGGGGGACAGGGGCTGAAGCTTTCTTT
CAIMGGTGAEAFF
>TRBV4-1|TRBJ2-7|TRBD2|NA
TGCGCCAGCAGCCAAGCAAAGGGCGGGAGGGAGAGTAGCTCCTACGAGCAGTACTTC
CASSQAKGGRESSSYEQYF
>TRBV5-4|TRBJ2-5|NA|NA
TGTGCCAGCAGCTTTCGGGAATCAGAGACCCAGTACTTC
CASSFRESETQYF
>TRBV30|TRBJ1-2|TRBD1|NA
TGTGCCTGGAGTGTAGAGGGGGGGGGACAGGGACGATATGGCTACACCTTC
CAWSVEGGGQGRYGYTF
>TRBV7-9|TRBJ1-4|NA|few
TGTGCCAGCAGCTTAGTCTTGGGAGGGTCGGTGGGAAAACTGTTTTTT
CASSLVLGGSVGKLFF
>TRBV6-1|TRBJ2-7|TRBD2|NA
TGTGCCAGCACCGGGACTAGCGGTCCCTACGAGCAGTACTTC
CASTGTSGPYEQYF
>TRBV27|TRBJ1-1|NA|once
TGTGCCAGCTCATCGGGGGGCGCTGAAGCTTTCTTT
CASSSGGAEAFF
>TRBV6-5|TRBJ2-3|NA|NA
TGTGCCACACAGGGAAAAGGCACAGATACGCAGTATTTT
CATQGKGTDTQYF
>TRBV6-1|TRBJ1-5|NA|few
TGTGCCAGCAGTGAAGCCGGACAGAAATATCAGCCCCAGCATTTT
CASSEAGQKYQPQHF
>TRBV6-5|TRBJ2-7|NA|NA
TGTGCCAGCAGCCCCGGGGGTTACTCCTACGAGCAGTACTTC
CASSPGGYSYEQYF
>TRBV30|TRBJ2-1|TRBD2|NA
TGTGCCTGGAGTGTACTAGCGGGAGTTTACAATGAGCAGTTCTTC
CAWSVLAGVYNEQFF
>TRBV5-1|TRBJ2-5|NA|NA
TGCGCCAGCAGCTTAAGTAACCTTCGGGAGACCCAGTACTTC
CASSLSNLRETQYF
>TRBV6-1|TRBJ1-1|NA|few
TGTGCCAGCAGTGAAGCGGGGCACCCGAACACTGAAGCTTTCTTT
CASSEAGHPNTEAFF
>TRBV27|TRBJ2-5|TRBD2|NA
TGTGCCAGCAGTCAGCGGGAGGGGTGGGAGACCCAGTACTTC
CASSQREGWETQYF
>TRBV30|TRBJ2-7|NA|few
TGTGCCTGGAGTAGCCGGCCGGGAGAGCAGTACTTC
CAWSSRPGEQYF
>TRBV5-1|TRBJ2-5|TRBD1|NA
TGCGCCAGCAGCTTGGGCGGACAGGGTCAAGAGACCCAGTACTTC
CASSLGGQGQETQYF
>TRBV5-4|TRBJ2-5|TRBD2|NA
TGTGCCAGCAGCTTGGGAGGACTAGCGGGAGTGGAGACCCAGTACTTC
CASSLGGLAGVETQYF
>TRBV27|TRBJ2-5|TRBD2|NA
TGTGCCAGCGGCGGGAGCGGTTTAGGAGAGACCCAGTACTTC
CASGGSGLGETQYF
>TRBV30|TRBJ1-1|TRBD1|NA
TGTAGGGGACAAGGGGGCCGCCAGGGTTTCACTGAAGCTTTCTTT
CRGQGGRQGFTEAFF
>TRBV7-9|TRBJ1-5|TRBD1|few
TGTGGGACGTCGGGGACAGCCAACAATCAGCCCCAGCATTTT
CGTSGTANNQPQHF
>TRBV27|TRBJ1-5|TRBD1|once
TGTGCCAGCAGTCCTCAGGGGGAGAGCAATCAGCCCCAGCATTTT
CASSPQGESNQPQHF
>TRBV2|TRBJ1-2|NA|NA
TGTGCCAGCAGGGTCGCCGGGACATCCCTTTTCTACACCTTC
CASRVAGTSLFYTF
>TRBV29-1|TRBJ1-4|NA|once
TGCAGCGTTCGAGGGGCGGGGGGGGAGAATGAAAAACTGTTTTTT
CSVRGAGGENEKLFF
>TRBV7-8|TRBJ2-1|TRBD2|NA
TGTGCCAGCAGCTTACCCAGCGGGAGGGCAAATGAGCAGTTCTTC
CASSLPSGRANEQFF
>TRBV12-5|TRBJ2-3|NA|few
TGTGGTAGTTGCGACTTGATCGGGGCGCAGTATTTT
CGSCDLIGAQYF
>TRBV5-1|TRBJ1-5|NA|few
TGCGCCAGCAGCCCGGGGGGAGGCGGAAGTCAGCCCCAGCATTTT
CASSPGGGGSQPQHF
>TRBV2|TRBJ2-7|TRBD2|once
TGTGCCAGCAGTCCCTGGGGGTTAGCGGGCGGAGGTACCTACGAGCAGTACTTC
CASSPWGLAGGGTYEQYF
>TRBV5-4|TRBJ2-1|TRBD2|NA
TGTGCCAGCAGTCCTTCCGGGACTAGCGGGTACAATGAGCAGTTCTTC
CASSPSGTSGYNEQFF
>TRBV27|TRBJ1-1|TRBD1|NA
TGTGCCAGCAGCAGGGGACAGTGGAACACTGAAGCTTTCTTT
CASSRGQWNTEAFF
>TRBV30|TRBJ1-2|NA|NA
TGTGCCACCTGGGAGGGGGGCTATGGCTACACCTTC
CATWEGGYGYTF
>TRBV6-1|TRBJ2-7|TRBD2|once
TGTGCCAGCAGGGGACTAGCGGGAGGCGAGCAGTACTTC
CASRGLAGGEQYF
>TRBV27|TRBJ1-1|NA|NA
TGTGCCAGCAGTTTATGGTCGGGTTTGAGCACTGAAGCTTTCTTT
CASSLWSGLSTEAFF
>TRBV2|TRBJ2-3|NA|few
TGTGCCAGCAGTGCGACAGGTCCAGATACGCAGTATTTT
CASSATGPDTQYF
>TRBV5-1|TRBJ1-1|NA|few
TGCGCCAGCAGGGAGGGCGCGATGAACACTGAAGCTTTCTTT
CASREGAMNTEAFF
>TRBV6-1|TRBJ1-5|TRBD1|NA
TGTGCCAGCAGTGCCCGGGACAGGGATCAGCCCCAGCATTTT
CASSARDRDQPQHF